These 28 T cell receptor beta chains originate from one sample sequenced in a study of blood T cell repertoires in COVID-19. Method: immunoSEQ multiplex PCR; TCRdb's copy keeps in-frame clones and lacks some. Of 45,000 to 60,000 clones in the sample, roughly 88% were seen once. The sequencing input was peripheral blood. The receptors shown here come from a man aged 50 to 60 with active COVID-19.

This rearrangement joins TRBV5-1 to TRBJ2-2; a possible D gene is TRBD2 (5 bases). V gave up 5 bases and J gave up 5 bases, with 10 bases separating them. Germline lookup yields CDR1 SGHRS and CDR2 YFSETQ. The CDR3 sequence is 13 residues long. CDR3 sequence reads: CASSSAGTGELFF. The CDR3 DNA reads TGCGCCAGCAGTTCCGCGGGTACCGGGGAGCTGTTTTTT.

In DNA, the CDR3 is TGTGCCAGTAGTCCATACACAGTGAACACTGAAGCTTTCTTT. Protein sequence: CASSPYTVNTEAFF. The gene calls are TRBV19 and TRBJ1-1; D is undetermined. This CDR3 contains 14 residues. V shed 5 bases and J shed 0 bases, with 10 bases lying between them. Per germline, CDR1 LNHDA and CDR2 SQIVND (reference sequence).

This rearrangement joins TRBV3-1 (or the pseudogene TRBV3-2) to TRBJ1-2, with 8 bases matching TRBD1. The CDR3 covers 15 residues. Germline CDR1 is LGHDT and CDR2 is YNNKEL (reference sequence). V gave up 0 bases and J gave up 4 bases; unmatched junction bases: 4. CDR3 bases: TGTGCCAGCAGCCAAGAGTGGACAGGGAGCTATGGCTACACCTTC. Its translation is CASSQEWTGSYGYTF.

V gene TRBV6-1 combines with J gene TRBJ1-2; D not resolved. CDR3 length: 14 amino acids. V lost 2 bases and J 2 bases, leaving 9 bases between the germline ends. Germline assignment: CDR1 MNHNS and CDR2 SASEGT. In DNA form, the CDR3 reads TGTGCCAGCAGTGAACAGGAGGCAAACTATGGCTACACCTTC. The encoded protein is CASSEQEANYGYTF.

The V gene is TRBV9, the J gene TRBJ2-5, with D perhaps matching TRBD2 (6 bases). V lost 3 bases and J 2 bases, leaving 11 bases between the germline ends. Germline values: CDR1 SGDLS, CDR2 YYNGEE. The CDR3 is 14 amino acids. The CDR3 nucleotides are TGTGCCAGCAGCGCCCGGGGGTTTCAAGAGACCCAGTACTTC. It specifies CASSARGFQETQYF.

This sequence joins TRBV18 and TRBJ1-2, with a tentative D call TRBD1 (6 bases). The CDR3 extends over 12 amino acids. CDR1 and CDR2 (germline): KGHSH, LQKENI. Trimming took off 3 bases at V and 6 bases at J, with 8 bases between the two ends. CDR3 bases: TGTGCCAGCTCACCTAAGGGGGATGGCTACACCTTC. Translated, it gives CASSPKGDGYTF. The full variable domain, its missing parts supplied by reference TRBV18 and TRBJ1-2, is NAGVMQNPRHLVRRRGQEARLRCSPMKGHSHVYWYRQLPEEGLKFMVYLQKENIIDESGMPKERFSAEFPKEGPSILRIQQVVRGDSAAYFCASSPKGDGYTFGSGTRLTVV.

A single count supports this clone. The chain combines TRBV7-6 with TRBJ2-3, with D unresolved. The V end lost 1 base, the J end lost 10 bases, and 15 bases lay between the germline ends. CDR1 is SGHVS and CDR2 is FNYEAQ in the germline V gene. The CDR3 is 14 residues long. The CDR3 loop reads CASSLVPLESAQYF. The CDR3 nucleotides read TGTGCCAGCAGCTTAGTCCCATTAGAATCCGCGCAGTATTTT.

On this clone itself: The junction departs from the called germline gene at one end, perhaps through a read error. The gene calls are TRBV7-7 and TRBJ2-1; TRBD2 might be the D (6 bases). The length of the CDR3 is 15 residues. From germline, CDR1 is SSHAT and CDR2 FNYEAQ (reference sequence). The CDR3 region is CASSFGGPIGNEQFF. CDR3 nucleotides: TGTGCTAGCAGCTTCGGAGGGCCGATCGGGAATGAGCAGTTCTTC.

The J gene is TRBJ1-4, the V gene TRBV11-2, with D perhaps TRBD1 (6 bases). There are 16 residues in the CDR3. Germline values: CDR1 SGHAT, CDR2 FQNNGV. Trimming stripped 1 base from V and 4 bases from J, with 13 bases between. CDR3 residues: CASSLADSLYNEKLFF. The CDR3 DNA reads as TGTGCCAGCAGCTTAGCGGACAGCCTGTATAATGAAAAACTGTTTTTT.

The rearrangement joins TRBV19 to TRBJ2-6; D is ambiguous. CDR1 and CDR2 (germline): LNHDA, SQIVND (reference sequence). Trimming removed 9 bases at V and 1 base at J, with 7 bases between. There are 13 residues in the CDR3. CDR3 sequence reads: CASKLSGANVLTF. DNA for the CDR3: TGTGCCAGCAAGCTTTCTGGGGCCAACGTCCTGACTTTC.

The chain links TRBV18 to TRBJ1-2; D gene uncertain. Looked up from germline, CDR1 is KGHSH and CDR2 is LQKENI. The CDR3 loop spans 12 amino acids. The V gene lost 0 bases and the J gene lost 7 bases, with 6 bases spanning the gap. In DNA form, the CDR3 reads TGTGCCAGCTCACCACCGAATAGTGGCTACACCTTC. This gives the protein CASSPPNSGYTF.

Written as DNA, the CDR3 is TGTGCCACGGGACAGGAGAACACCGGGGAGCTGTTTTTT. Residues: CATGQENTGELFF. The chain employs TRBV27 and TRBJ2-2; 8 positions agree with TRBD1. V lost 10 bases and J lost 1; bases outside the gene matches: 2. Germline CDR1 is MNHEY and CDR2 is SMNVEV (reference sequence). CDR3 size: 13 residues.

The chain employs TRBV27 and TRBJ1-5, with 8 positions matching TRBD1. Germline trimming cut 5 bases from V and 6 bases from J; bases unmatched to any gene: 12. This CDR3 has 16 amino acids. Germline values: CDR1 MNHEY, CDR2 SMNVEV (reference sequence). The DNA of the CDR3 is TGTGCCAGCAGTCGGAGAACAGGGGGAGGAGGTCAGCCCCAGCATTTT. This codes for CASSRRTGGGGQPQHF.

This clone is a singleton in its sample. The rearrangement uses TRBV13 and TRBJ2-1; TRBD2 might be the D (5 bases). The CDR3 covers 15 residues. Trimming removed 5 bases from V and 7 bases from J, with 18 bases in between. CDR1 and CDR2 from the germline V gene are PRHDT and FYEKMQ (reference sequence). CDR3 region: CASSPERPGENEQFF. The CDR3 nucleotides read TGTGCCAGCAGCCCAGAGAGGCCCGGGGAAAATGAGCAGTTCTTC. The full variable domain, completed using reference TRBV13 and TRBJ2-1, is AAGVIQSPRHLIKEKRETATLKCYPIPRHDTVYWYQQGPGQDPQFLISFYEKMQSDKGSIPDRFSAQQFSDYHSELNMSSLELGDSALYFCASSPERPGENEQFFGPGTRLTVL.

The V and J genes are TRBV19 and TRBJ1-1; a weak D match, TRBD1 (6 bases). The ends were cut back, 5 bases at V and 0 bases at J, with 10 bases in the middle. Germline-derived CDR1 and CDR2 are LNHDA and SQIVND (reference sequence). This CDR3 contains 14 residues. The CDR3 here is CASSPQGMNTEAFF. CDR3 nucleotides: TGTGCCAGTAGTCCTCAGGGGATGAACACTGAAGCTTTCTTT.

CDR3 sequence: CASSRGTTDTQYF. CDR3 in DNA: TGTGCCAGCAGCCGCGGGACGACAGATACGCAGTATTTT. The chain links TRBV5-6 to TRBJ2-3; the D gene is possibly TRBD2 (6 bases). Germline CDR1 SGHDT, CDR2 YYEEEE. The CDR3 is made up of 13 amino acids. V lost 4 bases and J 3 bases, leaving 9 bases between the germline ends.

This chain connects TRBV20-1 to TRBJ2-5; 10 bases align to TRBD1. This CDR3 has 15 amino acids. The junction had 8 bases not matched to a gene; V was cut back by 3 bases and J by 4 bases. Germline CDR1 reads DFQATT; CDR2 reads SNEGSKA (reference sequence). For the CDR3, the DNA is TGCAGTGCTAGTTCGACAGGGGGCTTTCTAGAGACCCAGTACTTC. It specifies CSASSTGGFLETQYF.

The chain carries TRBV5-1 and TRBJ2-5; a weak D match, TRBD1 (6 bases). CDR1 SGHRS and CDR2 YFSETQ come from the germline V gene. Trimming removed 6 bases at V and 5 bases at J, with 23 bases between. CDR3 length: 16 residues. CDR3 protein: CASTRTVPASRETQYF. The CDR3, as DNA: TGCGCCAGCACCCGGACAGTCCCGGCCAGCAGGGAGACCCAGTACTTC.

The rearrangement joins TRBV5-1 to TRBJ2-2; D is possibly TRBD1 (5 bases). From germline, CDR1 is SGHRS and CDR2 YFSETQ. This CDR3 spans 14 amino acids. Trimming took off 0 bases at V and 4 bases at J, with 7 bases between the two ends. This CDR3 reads CASSLGQSTGELFF. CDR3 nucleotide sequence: TGCGCCAGCAGCTTGGGACAGAGCACCGGGGAGCTGTTTTTT.

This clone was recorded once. The DNA for the CDR3 is TGTGCCAGCAGGGGGAGAGGGCGCGAGCAGTACTTC. Its translation is CASRGRGREQYF. The V and J genes are TRBV7-8 and TRBJ2-7, with D maybe TRBD2 (5 bases). Germline V gene data show CDR1 as SGHVS and CDR2 as FQNEAQ. CDR3 length: 12 amino acids. V was clipped by 6 bases and J by 6 bases, with 12 bases between them.

The CDR3 coding sequence is TGTGCCAGCAGTTACGGGCGGGGACAGGGCTATGGCTACACCTTC. Translation gives CASSYGRGQGYGYTF. The chain uses TRBV6-5 and TRBJ1-2, with 9 bases fitting TRBD1. The CDR3 has 15 amino acids. The germline gives CDR1 MNHEY, CDR2 SVGAGI. The trim removed 2 bases at V and 4 bases at J, leaving 5 bases unmatched.

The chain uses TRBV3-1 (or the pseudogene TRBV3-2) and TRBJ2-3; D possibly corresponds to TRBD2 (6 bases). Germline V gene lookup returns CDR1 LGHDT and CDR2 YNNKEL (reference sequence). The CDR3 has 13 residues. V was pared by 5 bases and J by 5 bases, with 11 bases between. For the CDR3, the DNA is TGTGCCAGCAGCTTACTAGCAGGAGATACGCAGTATTTT. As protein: CASSLLAGDTQYF.

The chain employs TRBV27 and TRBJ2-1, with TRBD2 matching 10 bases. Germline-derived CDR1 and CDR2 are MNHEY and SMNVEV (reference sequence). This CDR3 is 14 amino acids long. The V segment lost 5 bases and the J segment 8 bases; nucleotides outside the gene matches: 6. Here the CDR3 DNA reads TGTGCCAGCAGTAGACTAGCGGGTATGCATGAGCAGTTCTTC. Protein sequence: CASSRLAGMHEQFF.

CDR3 protein: CSASGRYNQPQHF. Written as DNA, the CDR3 is TGCAGTGCTAGTGGCCGGTACAATCAGCCCCAGCATTTT. The chain couples TRBV20-1 to TRBJ1-5, with D unresolved. The CDR3 has 13 amino acids. Germline CDR1 DFQATT, CDR2 SNEGSKA (reference sequence). Trimming left V 3 bases short and J 3 bases short, with 9 bases between.

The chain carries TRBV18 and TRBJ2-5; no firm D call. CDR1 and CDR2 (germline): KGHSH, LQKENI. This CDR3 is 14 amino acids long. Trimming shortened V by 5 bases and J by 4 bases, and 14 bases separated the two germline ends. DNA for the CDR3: TGTGCCAGCTCAGACGGAGTAAAGGTAGAGACCCAGTACTTC. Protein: CASSDGVKVETQYF.

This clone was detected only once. This CDR3 reads CASSVGDYTHNEQFF. CDR3 DNA sequence: TGTGCCAGCAGCGTAGGAGACTATACCCACAATGAGCAGTTCTTC. The J gene is TRBJ2-1, the V gene TRBV9; tentative D call: TRBD2 (5 bases). This CDR3 is built from 15 residues. Germline V gene data show CDR1 as SGDLS and CDR2 as YYNGEE. With 0 bases removed from V and 5 bases from J, the gap between germline ends came to 12 bases.

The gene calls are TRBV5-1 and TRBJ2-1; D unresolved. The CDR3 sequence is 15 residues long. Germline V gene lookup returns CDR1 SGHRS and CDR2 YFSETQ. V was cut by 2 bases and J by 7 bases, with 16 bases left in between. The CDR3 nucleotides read TGCGCCAGCAGCTTCGTACAGACCCCAGATAATGAGCAGTTCTTC. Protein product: CASSFVQTPDNEQFF.

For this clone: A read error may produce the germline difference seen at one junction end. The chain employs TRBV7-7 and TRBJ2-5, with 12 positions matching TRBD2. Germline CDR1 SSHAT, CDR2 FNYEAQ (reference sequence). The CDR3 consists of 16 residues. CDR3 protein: CASSLEGLAGQETQYF. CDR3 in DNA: TGTGCTAGCAGCTTAGAAGGACTAGCGGGACAAGAGACCCAGTACTTC.